One and the same sample provided the 17 T cell receptor beta chains below, sequenced in a study of T-cell reconstitution after alpha-beta-depleted transplantation in children. A TCRbeta library incorporating unique molecular identifiers was prepared. TCRdb used MiXCR to reprocess the PCR reads, holding one entry per CDR3 protein. The table has hundreds of thousands of distinct CDR3 sequences, around 16% seen once; the top ten hold approximately 38%. Source: PBMCs, mostly from graft donor cells, taken 360 days after TCRalphabeta/CD19-depleted stem cell transplant. The source is a male patient between 2 and 9 years old who had a stem cell transplant for acute lymphoblastic leukemia, so the T cells may come from the graft donor.

This clonotype has a handful of counts. The chain employs TRBV11-2 and TRBJ2-1; 8 nucleotides line up with TRBD2. The CDR3 covers 18 residues. Germline V CDR1 and CDR2: SGHAT, FQNNGV. Trimming cost V 6 bases and J 8 bases; bases outside gene matches: 21. CDR3 region: CASRSSGRYGLRGDEQFF. CDR3 DNA sequence: TGTGCCAGCAGATCCAGCGGGAGATACGGGCTACGAGGCGATGAGCAGTTCTTC.

The rearrangement joins TRBV20-1 to TRBJ2-7, with a weak D call TRBD2 (6 bases). In germline, CDR1 is DFQATT, CDR2 SNEGSKA (reference sequence). The V gene lost 3 bases and the J gene lost 7 bases, with 13 bases spanning the gap. The CDR3 contains 12 residues. The CDR3 nucleotides read TGCAGTGCTAGCCTACTAGCTAGGGAGCAGTACTTC. This sequence encodes CSASLLAREQYF.

The rearrangement links TRBV24-1 to TRBJ2-1; possible D gene TRBD1, 5 bases. Germline lookup yields CDR1 KGHDR and CDR2 SFDVKD. V lost 7 bases and J lost 0, with 12 bases in between. This CDR3 region has 15 residues. CDR3 in amino acids: CATRSQESSYNEQFF. The CDR3 region has the DNA TGTGCCACCAGATCACAGGAAAGCTCCTACAATGAGCAGTTCTTC.

This clonotype was detected a few times. V and J are TRBV5-1 and TRBJ2-5; D may be TRBD2 (6 bases). The germline V gene encodes CDR1 SGHRS and CDR2 YFSETQ. The CDR3 spans 15 residues. V lost 4 bases and J lost 5, with 18 bases in between. CDR3 protein: CASSETLGRYETQYF. The DNA for the CDR3 is TGCGCCAGCAGCGAAACTTTGGGGAGGTACGAGACCCAGTACTTC.

In its sample, this clonotype was seen many times. The chain combines TRBV29-1 with TRBJ2-5; no definite D call. Germline CDR1 and CDR2: SQVTM and ANQGSEA. Trimming stripped 4 bases from V and 5 bases from J, with 8 bases between. The CDR3 has 11 residues. CDR3 residues: CSVAGGETQYF. Written as DNA, the CDR3 is TGCAGCGTTGCGGGCGGCGAGACCCAGTACTTC.

The chain employs TRBV7-2 and TRBJ2-7; 14 positions agree with TRBD2. V was clipped by 4 bases and J by 3 bases; unmatched bases: 5. Germline V CDR1 and CDR2: SGHTA, FQGNSA. The CDR3 has 16 amino acids. As DNA, the CDR3 is TGTGCCAGCAGCTCCGGACTAGCGGGAGGATACTACGAGCAGTACTTC. Its translation is CASSSGLAGGYYEQYF.

A few counts support this clonotype. The chain recombines TRBV7-6 with TRBJ2-3, with a tentative D call TRBD2 (6 bases). This CDR3 comprises 17 residues. V lost 4 bases and J 0 bases, leaving 17 bases between the germline ends. CDR1 SGHVS and CDR2 FNYEAQ come from the germline V gene. The CDR3 protein is CASSSQPGTASTDTQYF. The CDR3 coding sequence is TGTGCCAGCAGCTCCCAACCCGGGACTGCTAGCACAGATACGCAGTATTTT. The full variable domain, with the rest looked up from reference TRBV7-6 and TRBJ2-3, is GAGVSQSPRYKVTKRGQDVALRCDPISGHVSLYWYRQALGQGPEFLTYFNYEAQQDKSGLPNDRFSAERPEGSISTLTIQRTEQRDSAMYRCASSSQPGTASTDTQYFGPGTRLTVL.

This clonotype showed up just a few times. The chain combines TRBV15 with TRBJ1-4; tentatively, D is TRBD1 (5 bases). Germline CDR1 LNHNV, CDR2 YYDKDF (reference sequence). This CDR3 has 17 amino acids. Between the trimmed V and J ends, which lost 0 bases and 10 bases, there was a span of 21 bases. The CDR3 sequence is CATSRDHPTGFGGKLFF. The CDR3 nucleotides are TGTGCCACCAGCAGAGATCACCCTACAGGTTTCGGTGGAAAACTGTTTTTT.

The V call is TRBV6-5, the J call TRBJ2-6; 9 bases match TRBD1. This CDR3 spans 18 amino acids. The germline V gene has CDR1 MNHEY and CDR2 SVGAGI. V lost 5 bases, J lost 1 base, and 9 bases stayed unmatched. The CDR3 region is CASSPRRDRASGANVLTF. The CDR3 coding sequence is TGTGCCAGCAGTCCTCGACGGGACAGGGCTTCTGGGGCCAACGTCCTGACTTTC.

This clonotype was detected a few times. This chain uses TRBV4-3 with TRBJ1-1; no firm D call. CDR3 length: 14 amino acids. Trimming pared 0 bases from V and 10 bases from J, leaving 15 bases between. Germline V CDR1 and CDR2: LGHNA, YSLEER. Here the CDR3 reads CASSQESSRARAFF. CDR3 sequence (DNA): TGCGCCAGCAGCCAAGAGAGTAGTCGGGCAAGAGCTTTCTTT.

This clonotype was recorded at least ten times. This chain links TRBV12-3 or TRBV12-4 with TRBJ1-6, with 10 nucleotides matching TRBD1. V shed 5 bases, J shed 7 bases, and the junction held 8 bases outside the gene matches. This CDR3 spans 16 amino acids. For the CDR3, the DNA is TGTGCCAGCAGTCTTCGGACAGGGGGGTTGAATTCACCCCTCCACTTT. This encodes CASSLRTGGLNSPLHF.

This clonotype turned up a few times. The chain links TRBV7-2 to TRBJ2-5; 10 bases agree with TRBD2. Trimming removed 1 base from V and 6 bases from J; junction bases left unmatched: 5. The CDR3 is 15 residues long. Germline lookup yields CDR1 SGHTA and CDR2 FQGNSA. CDR3 sequence reads: CASSLGASGSKTQYF. In nucleotides, the CDR3 is TGTGCCAGCAGCTTAGGGGCTAGCGGGAGTAAGACCCAGTACTTC.

This chain uses TRBV6-1 with TRBJ1-6; perhaps TRBD1 as D (6 bases). CDR3 length: 15 amino acids. The germline V and J ends were trimmed by 6 bases and 6 bases, with 15 bases remaining between them. Per germline, CDR1 MNHNS and CDR2 SASEGT. The CDR3 sequence: CASSGGQTSNSPLHF. The DNA for the CDR3 is TGTGCCAGCAGCGGCGGACAGACTTCTAATTCACCCCTCCACTTT.

The chain recombines TRBV5-1 with TRBJ2-7, with 11 nucleotides matching TRBD2. V was clipped by 4 bases and J by 2 bases; unmatched bases: 11. Germline V CDR1 and CDR2: SGHRS, YFSETQ. CDR3 length: 17 amino acids. Here the CDR3 reads CASSGATGTSGPYEQYF. Written as DNA, the CDR3 is TGCGCCAGCAGCGGAGCGACCGGGACTAGCGGTCCCTACGAGCAGTACTTC. Filled out from reference TRBV5-1 and TRBJ2-7, the complete variable domain reads KAGVTQTPRYLIKTRGQQVTLSCSPISGHRSVSWYQQTPGQGLQFLFEYFSETQRNKGNFPGRFSGRQFSNSRSEMNVSTLELGDSALYLCASSGATGTSGPYEQYFGPGTRLTVT.

The chain carries TRBV12-3 or TRBV12-4 and TRBJ2-7; TRBD2 matches 8 bases. The CDR3 totals 15 residues. The V segment lost 2 bases and the J segment 1 base; nucleotides outside the gene matches: 4. CDR3 sequence: CASSLLTGGSYEQYF. CDR3 sequence (DNA): TGTGCCAGCAGTTTATTAACGGGAGGGTCCTACGAGCAGTACTTC.

The gene calls are TRBV12-3 or TRBV12-4 and TRBJ2-7, with 7 bases identical to TRBD1. After removal of 8 bases from V and 3 bases from J, the junction contained 10 bases not matched to a gene. This CDR3 is 14 amino acids long. CDR3 sequence reads: CASGRQGYRYEQYF. CDR3 bases: TGTGCCAGCGGTCGACAGGGCTATCGCTACGAGCAGTACTTC.

This clonotype occurred a few times. Here the CDR3 DNA reads TGTGCCAGCAGCCCCGGACAGGGATCCACAGATACGCAGTATTTT. Its translation: CASSPGQGSTDTQYF. The chain joins TRBV9 to TRBJ2-3; TRBD1 matches at 8 bases. Germline V gene sequence: CDR1 SGDLS, CDR2 YYNGEE. The trim removed 4 bases at V and 2 bases at J, leaving 6 bases unmatched. This CDR3 has 15 amino acids.